Listed below are T cell receptor beta chains from one sample, sequenced in a study of blood T cells in healthy people across ages. TCRdb processed the 5' RACE reads anew with MiXCR; each CDR3 protein has one entry. The profile covers about 1.5 million distinct CDR3 sequences, with approximately 43% appearing a single time and 4% taken by the ten largest. The source material was blood. These receptors were taken from a woman aged 18-29 years in good health. CDR3s include the opening cysteine and the closing phenylalanine or tryptophan. Fields, in order: clone size, J gene, V gene, CDR3 length, D gene, CDR3 DNA, CDR3 protein. The D gene is left open where the match is weak. The size field is filled for only some rows; it gives once, few, many or a size class.

>.|TRBJ2-1|TRBV7-9|13|TRBD2
TGTGCCAGCTCGGGGGGGCCCTACAATGAGCAGTTCTTC
CASSGGPYNEQFF
>few|TRBJ1-4|TRBV20-1|15|.
TGCAGTGCTAGAGACCCACAAGCAACTAATGAAAAACTGTTTTTT
CSARDPQATNEKLFF
>.|TRBJ1-5|TRBV24-1|15|.
TGTGCCACCAGTGACACGGACGGCCGCAATCAGCCCCAGCATTTT
CATSDTDGRNQPQHF
>.|TRBJ1-1|TRBV15|12|.
TGTGCCACCAGCAGAGAACCTTTTGAAGCTTTCTTT
CATSREPFEAFF
>few|TRBJ2-3|TRBV11-2|14|.
TGTGCCAGCAGCCCCGGACATGGCACAGATACGCAGTATTTT
CASSPGHGTDTQYF
>.|TRBJ1-5|TRBV12-3/TRBV12-4|13|.
TGTGCCAGCAGTGTTCGGGCCAATCAGCCCCAGCATTTT
CASSVRANQPQHF
>.|TRBJ1-5|TRBV5-1|19|TRBD1
TGCGCCAGCAGAACTGGAGGGGGCAGGGAGATGGGATTAAACCAGCCCCAGCATTTT
CASRTGGGREMGLNQPQHF
>few|TRBJ2-7|TRBV7-9|16|TRBD1
TGTGCCAGCAGCACCCCCTGGGGGACAGCTGAAGACGAGCAGTACTTC
CASSTPWGTAEDEQYF
>.|TRBJ2-1|TRBV4-1|15|TRBD2
TGTGCCAGCAGCCAACAGGGACTAGGTGTTGATGAGCAGTTCTTC
CASSQQGLGVDEQFF
>.|TRBJ2-7|TRBV28|14|.
TGTGCCAGCAGTCGTAGGGAAAAAGGAAACGAGCAGTACTTC
CASSRREKGNEQYF
>.|TRBJ2-7|TRBV5-1|14|TRBD2
TGCGCCAGCAGCCCGGGACTAGGGATCTACGAGCAGTACTTC
CASSPGLGIYEQYF
>few|TRBJ2-7|TRBV27|16|.
TGTGCCAGCAGTCCGTTTAGCCCAGCCTCGTATTACGAGCAGTACTTC
CASSPFSPASYYEQYF
>.|TRBJ1-4|TRBV20-1|15|TRBD1
TGCAGTGCTAGGGGACAGGGGGCAACTAATGAAAAACTGTTTTTT
CSARGQGATNEKLFF
>few|TRBJ2-3|TRBV7-2|16|TRBD2
TGTGCCAGCAGCTTAGCGCTAGCGGGTAACACAGATACGCAGTATTTT
CASSLALAGNTDTQYF
>.|TRBJ1-1|TRBV28|14|.
TGTACCAGCAGTTCTCGGAGGCTGAACACTGAAGCTTTCTTT
CTSSSRRLNTEAFF
>few|TRBJ2-7|TRBV6-5|13|.
TGTGCCAGCAGTTACTTCCAGTCCTGCGAGCAGTACTTC
CASSYFQSCEQYF
>few|TRBJ1-1|TRBV28|13|TRBD1
TGTGCCAGCAGGTGGACAGGGAACACTGAAGCTTTCTTT
CASRWTGNTEAFF
>few|TRBJ1-2|TRBV4-3|15|.
TGCGCCAGCAGCCAAGGGAGTAGAGTAAACTATGGCTACACCTTC
CASSQGSRVNYGYTF
>.|TRBJ1-2|TRBV5-1|15|.
TGCGCCAGCAGCCCTGGGGACACCGCTAACTATGGCTACACCTTC
CASSPGDTANYGYTF
>.|TRBJ2-2|TRBV5-1|16|TRBD1
TGCGCCAGCAGTTACAGGGGGAATCGGAACACCGGGGAGCTGTTTTTT
CASSYRGNRNTGELFF
>few|TRBJ2-1|TRBV25-1|16|.
TGTGCCAGCAGTGAGGAAGGCGTACGCTCCTACAATGAGCAGTTCTTC
CASSEEGVRSYNEQFF
>.|TRBJ1-5|TRBV24-1|13|.
TGCGCCACCAGTGCGGGGTGGGGGCAGCCCCAGCATTTT
CATSAGWGQPQHF
>many|TRBJ2-1|TRBV20-1|15|TRBD2
TGCAGTGCTAGAGATACCGAGCGGGAGTACAATGAGCAGTTCTTC
CSARDTEREYNEQFF
>once|TRBJ2-3|TRBV11-2|17|.
TGTGCCAGCAGCTCCTATGGGGTAGCCACAAGCACAGATACGCAGTATTTT
CASSSYGVATSTDTQYF
>.|TRBJ2-4|TRBV7-2|15|.
TGTGCCAGCAGCCCTGAGGGGAGGGGGCTGGGGGAGCAGTACTTC
CASSPEGRGLGEQYF
>.|TRBJ2-5|TRBV6-1|14|.
TGTGCCAGCAGTGAAAATAGGGAAGCAGAGACCCAGTACTTC
CASSENREAETQYF
>few|TRBJ1-1|TRBV4-2|15|.
TGTGCCAGCAGCCCCTCGGACGGATGGAACACTGAAGCTTTCTTT
CASSPSDGWNTEAFF
>few|TRBJ1-4|TRBV20-1|11|.
TGCAGTGCCTCCTCGTGGGATAAACTGTTTTTT
CSASSWDKLFF
>.|TRBJ2-1|TRBV10-3|17|TRBD2
TGTGCCATCAGGAACCCTAGCGGGAGGAGCTCCTACAATGAGCAGTTCTTC
CAIRNPSGRSSYNEQFF
>few|TRBJ1-2|TRBV12-3/TRBV12-4|14|TRBD1
TGTGCCAGCAGCCCGCTCGGACAGGGACATGGCTACACCTTC
CASSPLGQGHGYTF
>.|TRBJ2-5|TRBV6-2/TRBV6-3|17|TRBD2
TGTGCCAGCAGTTACTCTACTAGCGGGAGAGGGGAAGAGACCCAGTACTTC
CASSYSTSGRGEETQYF
>.|TRBJ2-7|TRBV10-3|15|TRBD1
TGTGCCATCAGAGCCCAGGGGGCAAGATTCTACGAGCAGTACTTC
CAIRAQGARFYEQYF
>many|TRBJ2-3|TRBV9|11|.
TGTGCCAGCAGCGTAGCAGATACGCAGTATTTT
CASSVADTQYF
>few|TRBJ1-2|TRBV27|15|.
TGTGCCAGCAGCCACGACATGACGTTGAGTTATGGCTACACCTTC
CASSHDMTLSYGYTF
>few|TRBJ2-1|TRBV12-3/TRBV12-4|16|.
TGTGCCAGCAGTTTAGCTTCGTTGGGGCCTCACTACGGGCAGTTCTTC
CASSLASLGPHYGQFF
>few|TRBJ1-2|TRBV7-9|16|.
TGTGCCAGCAGCTTAGAAGAGCTATTCCCTAACTATGGCTACACCTTC
CASSLEELFPNYGYTF
>.|TRBJ2-3|TRBV7-2|16|.
TGTGCAAGCAGCTTCGTAGGAGGGCTTAGCACAGATACGCAGTATTTT
CASSFVGGLSTDTQYF
>few|TRBJ2-7|TRBV5-1|16|TRBD2
TGCGCCAGCAGCGGGAAAACTAGCGGGAGTGACTACGAGCAGTACTTC
CASSGKTSGSDYEQYF
>.|TRBJ1-2|TRBV6-6|15|.
TGTGCCAGCAGTTACTCGAGCGCAGGGGTGTATGGCTACACCTTC
CASSYSSAGVYGYTF
>few|TRBJ2-1|TRBV2|13|.
TGTGCCAGTGGCGGCCGAAAAACCAATGAGCAGTTCTTC
CASGGRKTNEQFF
>few|TRBJ1-1|TRBV5-6|16|.
TGTGCCAGCAGCCCGGGGCATCATATCTCGAACACTGAAGCTTTCTTT
CASSPGHHISNTEAFF
>few|TRBJ2-7|TRBV29-1|15|.
TGCAGCGTTGCCCAGCGAATGGCCTCCTACAATGAGCAGTACTTC
CSVAQRMASYNEQYF
>.|TRBJ1-6|TRBV7-2|16|.
TGTGCCAGCAGCTTAGCCCCGGCCAGCACCAATTCACCCCTCCACTTT
CASSLAPASTNSPLHF
>.|TRBJ2-5|TRBV27|14|TRBD1
TGTGCCACCGAGAGACAGGGATCCTACAATGAGCAGTACTTC
CATERQGSYNEQYF
>many|TRBJ1-2|TRBV5-6|14|.
TGTGCCAGCAGCTTGTATTCGGAGGTATATGGCTACACCTTC
CASSLYSEVYGYTF
>once|TRBJ1-5|TRBV25-1|9|.
TGTGCCAGCCCCCGGCCCCAGCATTTT
CASPRPQHF